This T cell receptor (beta chain) was recorded in a study of tumor-infiltrating lymphocytes in glioblastoma multiforme. Overall study results and limits: TCR plus mutation findings rest on a single glioblastoma patient. No surface-marker sorting into functional T cell subtypes was done.

Germline V gene lookup returns CDR1 LNHDA and CDR2 SQIVND (reference sequence). The junction had 11 bases not matched to a gene; V was cut back by 9 bases and J by 8 bases. The CDR3 length is 13 residues. Details on this clonotype: What it binds is not known. This may stem from a read error, because a much larger clone lies one nucleotide away.

TCR beta libraries were built from RNA through three nested multiplex PCR rounds using modified ARM-PCR. TCRB-specific cDNA synthesis used about 0.5 ug of total RNA. These TCRB libraries lack any described unique molecular identifiers. MiXCR, run by TCRdb on the multiplex PCR reads, gives a single entry per CDR3 protein. The table includes roughly 10,000 distinct CDR3 sequences, 55% to 80% detected once. This chain connects TRBV19 to TRBJ1-2, with 8 bases fitting TRBD1. The sequenced sample consisted of brain tumor tissue. This TCR came from a male donor with glioblastoma. CDR3 sequence: CARSAQGAGGYTF. CDR3 sequence (DNA): TGTGCCAGAAGTGCCCAGGGGGCTGGGGGCTACACCTTC.